This T cell receptor (beta chain) emerged from a study of regulatory T cells in long-lasting Graves disease. Germline CDR1 and CDR2: MNHNS and SASEGT. V shed 6 bases and J 9 bases; nucleotides not matched to a gene: 8. CDR3 length: 15 residues. Construction of the TCR beta libraries employed iRepertoire HTBI primers in conjunction with Arm-PCR of CDR3 regions. TCRdb re-analysed the multiplex PCR reads in MiXCR, keeping a single row per CDR3 protein. The sample holds roughly 610,000 distinct CDR3 sequences, about 15% seen once. This clonotype showed up many times. Time point: newly diagnosed GD, antithyroid drugs for less than 3 months. RNA from PBMCs was the source of the TCR library. The EDTA tubes were filled with around 8.5 milliliters of drawn peripheral blood. These data are also associated with another study on T cells in Graves' hyperthyroidism and ophthalmopathy. As reported in that work: The authors deemed Graves' hyperthyroidism stable absent ophthalmopathy progression within 18 months. The TCR CDR3 was amplified in a first-round RT-PCR using the HTBI primer set.

Here the sequenced sample was peripheral blood mononuclear cells (PBMCs), taken at new diagnosis, from a patient treated with antithyroid drugs. The V and J genes are TRBV6-1 and TRBJ2-2; TRBD1 aligns across 12 bases. The clonotype was recovered from a woman aged 25 to 39 with Graves disease. Written as DNA, the CDR3 is TGTGCCAGCAGCCCCCGGGACAGGGGGCCGAGGGAGCTGTTTTTT. Its protein product is CASSPRDRGPRELFF.